This T cell receptor beta chain stems from a study of shared clonotypes between healthy human individuals. Turning to the study itself: Donor ages ranged 18 to 49 years: a couple of women, a few men.

Trimming cost V 7 bases and J 0 bases, with 17 bases left between them. The CDR3 has 16 amino acids. Germline V gene lookup returns CDR1 SNHLY and CDR2 FYNNEI. This clone was seen a handful of times. The input for sorted-subset replicate PCRs was around 0.2 ug DNA, tens of thousands of T cell genomes. Assay used: immunoSEQ multiplex PCR; TCRdb lists only in-frame clones, some missing. The data contain roughly 1,100,000 clones, 65% to 75% of them singletons. The V gene is TRBV2, the J gene TRBJ2-3; either TRBD1 or TRBD2 may supply D (6 bases each). Material for sequencing was memory CD4+ T cells sorted from blood. Subset indicated: CD45RA-negative fraction. The TCR was taken from a man aged 18-30 years in good health. In nucleotides, the CDR3 is TGTGCCAGCACCTACATGGGGGGCGTCAGCACAGATACGCAGTATTTT. Amino acid sequence: CASTYMGGVSTDTQYF.